This T cell receptor beta chain was sequenced for a study of blood T cell repertoires in COVID-19 (dated by TCRdb to 2018 to 2021). In terms of the full investigation: Samples from collaborators originated in the United States, Italy and Spain and spanned both the acute and convalescent phases of COVID-19. The prospective study material was composed of cDNA or gDNA derived from T cells, B-cell-depleted T cells, or PBMCs. Deeply sampled blood TCRbeta repertoires from subjects exposed to, actively infected with, or recovered from COVID-19 were included in the dataset. The repertoires were released in a freely available public database intended as a resource for research on the immune response to SARS-CoV-2. Samples came from the ongoing ImmuneRACE study (first 160 participants) plus 1,254 subjects from 6 global collaborators. The sample metadata nearly always contained a de-identified subject ID, COVID-19 status, age in years and sex. Where HLA class I and class II types were available, the types were taken from metadata supplied by the sample provider, not from assay-based typing. Here is what the overall study found, with its caveats: How much clinical and demographic metadata was included differed by source and by participant, and the metadata was provided uncurated.

TCRbeta CDR3 regions were amplified from genomic DNA using the immunoSEQ Assay, a bias-controlled multiplex PCR. As for the original processing: The number of nucleated cells in each sample was estimated by amplification of reference gene primers within the assay. To quantify the absolute abundance of each unique TCRbeta CDR3 rearrangement, sequence reads were collapsed and filtered. Productive Simpson clonality was computed per sample as the square root of Simpson's diversity index over productive rearrangements. TCRdb's version of the immuneACCESS table is confined to in-frame rearrangements and falls short of the full clone set. An unresolved V gene accounts for under half of the shortfall where checked; the remainder is of unknown origin. V, J and clone size were drawn from that table, and D and trimming were deduced from the DNA. The sample table lists roughly 330,000 clones, roughly 90% of them with a count of one. Of the sample, under 7.5% falls within the top ten clones.

Trimming costs V 2 bases and J 5 bases, and their ends lie 5 bases apart. CDR1 and CDR2 were assigned from the germline V gene as SGHRS and YFSETQ. The CDR3 starts with the cysteine, ends with the phenylalanine, and has 12 residues. The kept DNA is CDR3 alone, 36 bases in frame from the first base. Another Seattle source contributed samples from volunteer blood donors who had recovered from COVID-19. Each collaborating institution followed its own protocols to collect whole blood in K2EDTA tubes. Collaborator samples were shipped for TCRbeta analysis as frozen whole blood, isolated PBMCs, or DNA extracted from either sample type. Concerning this clone: It has no known antigen specificity. One base away there is no much larger clone; base qualities are not given.

The sequence was collected from a man between 18 and 35 years old who had recovered from COVID-19. Sequenced input: peripheral blood. The rearranged segments are TRBV5-1 and TRBJ2-1, with the D gene not confidently named. The CDR3 protein: CASSLTHNEQFF. The nucleotide sequence reads TGCGCCAGCAGCTTAACACACAATGAGCAGTTCTTC.